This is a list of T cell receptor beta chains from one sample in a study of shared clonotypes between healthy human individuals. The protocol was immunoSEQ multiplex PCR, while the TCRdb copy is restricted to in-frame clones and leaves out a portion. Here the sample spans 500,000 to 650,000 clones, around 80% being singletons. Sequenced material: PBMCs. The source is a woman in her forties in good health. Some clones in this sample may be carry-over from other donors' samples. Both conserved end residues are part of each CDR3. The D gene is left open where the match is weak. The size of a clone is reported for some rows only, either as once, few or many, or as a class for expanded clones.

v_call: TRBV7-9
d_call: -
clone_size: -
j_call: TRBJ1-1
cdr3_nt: TGTGCCAGCAGCACAGGACTGGGGTCGACTGAAGCTTTCTTT
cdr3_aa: CASSTGLGSTEAFF

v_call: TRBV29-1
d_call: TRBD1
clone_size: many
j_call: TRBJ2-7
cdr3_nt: TGCAGCGTTGAAAGGGACAGGGGCTCCTACGAGCAGTACTTC
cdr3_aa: CSVERDRGSYEQYF

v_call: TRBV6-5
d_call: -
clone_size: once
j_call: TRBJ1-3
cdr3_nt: TGTGCCAGCAGTTACTCCGCCAGCTCTGGAAACACCATATATTTT
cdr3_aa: CASSYSASSGNTIYF

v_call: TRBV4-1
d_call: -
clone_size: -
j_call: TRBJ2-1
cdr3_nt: TGCGCCAGCAGCCGGCGGAGTGACTCCTACAATGAGCAGTTCTTC
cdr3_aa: CASSRRSDSYNEQFF

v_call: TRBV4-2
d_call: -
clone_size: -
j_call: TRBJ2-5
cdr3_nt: TGTGCCAGCAGCCTTAGCTCGCGAGGGCGGGAGACCCAGTACTTC
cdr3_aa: CASSLSSRGRETQYF

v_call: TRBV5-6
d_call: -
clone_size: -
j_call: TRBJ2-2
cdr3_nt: TGTGCCAGCAGCTCTACCGGGACGGCGAACACCGGGGGGCTGTTTTTT
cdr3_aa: CASSSTGTANTGGLFF

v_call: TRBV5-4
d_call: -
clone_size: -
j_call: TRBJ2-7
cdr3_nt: TGTGCCAGCAGTCCCGGCAGCCCCTTCTACGAGCAGTACTTC
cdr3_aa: CASSPGSPFYEQYF

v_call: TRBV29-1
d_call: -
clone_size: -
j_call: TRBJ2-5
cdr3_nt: TGCAGCGCCGGGGGAGAGACCCAGTACTTC
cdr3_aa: CSAGGETQYF

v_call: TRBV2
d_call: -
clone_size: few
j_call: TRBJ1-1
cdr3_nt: TGTGCCAGCAGGTCTCGGATTGGCACTGAAGCTTTCTTT
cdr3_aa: CASRSRIGTEAFF

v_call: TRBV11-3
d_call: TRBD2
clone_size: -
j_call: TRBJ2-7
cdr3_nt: TGTGCCAGCAGCGCTAGCGGGAGGGCTTCGTCCGAGCAGTACTTC
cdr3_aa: CASSASGRASSEQYF

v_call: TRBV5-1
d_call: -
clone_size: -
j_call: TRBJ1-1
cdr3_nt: TGCGCCAGCAGCCCGGAGGGCGCCACCGGTTCGGCTTTCTTT
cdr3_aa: CASSPEGATGSAFF

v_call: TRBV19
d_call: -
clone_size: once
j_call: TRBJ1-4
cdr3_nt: TGTGCCAGTTCACAGGGAGGTAATGAAAAACTGTTTTTT
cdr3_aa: CASSQGGNEKLFF

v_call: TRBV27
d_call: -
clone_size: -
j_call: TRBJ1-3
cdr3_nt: TGTGCCAGCAGTTTAGCAAGCTCTGGAAACACCATATATTTT
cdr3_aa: CASSLASSGNTIYF

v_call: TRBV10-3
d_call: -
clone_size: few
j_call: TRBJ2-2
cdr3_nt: TGTGCCATCAGTGAGTCTGGGTTCACCGGGGAGCTGTTTTTT
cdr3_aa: CAISESGFTGELFF

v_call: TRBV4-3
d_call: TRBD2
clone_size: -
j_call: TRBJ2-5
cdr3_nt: TGCGCCAGCAGCCAAGACTGGCTAGCGGGAAGAGAGACCCAGTACTTC
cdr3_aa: CASSQDWLAGRETQYF

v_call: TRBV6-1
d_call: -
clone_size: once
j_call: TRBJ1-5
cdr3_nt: TGTGCCACCCGACAACTAGGGGATAGCAATCAGCCCCAGCATTTT
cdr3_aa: CATRQLGDSNQPQHF

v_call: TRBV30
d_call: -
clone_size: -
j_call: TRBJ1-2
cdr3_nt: TGTGCCTGGAGTGAGGTCTATGGCTACACCTTC
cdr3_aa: CAWSEVYGYTF

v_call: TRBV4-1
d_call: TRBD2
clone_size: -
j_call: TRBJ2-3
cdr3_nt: TGCGCCAGCAGCCTAACTAGCGGGAGGGAGGATACGCAGTATTTT
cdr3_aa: CASSLTSGREDTQYF

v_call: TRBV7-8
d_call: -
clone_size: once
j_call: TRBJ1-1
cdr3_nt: TGTGCCAGCAGCCTAAAGACAGGTTCAAAAGCTTTCTTT
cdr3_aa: CASSLKTGSKAFF

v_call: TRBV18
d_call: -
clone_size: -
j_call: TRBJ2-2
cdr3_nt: TGTGCCAGCTCGACTCAGGGGCTGGGGAACACCGGGGAGCTGTTTTTT
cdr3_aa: CASSTQGLGNTGELFF